One TCR beta chain is described in this entry. Its target is not known. This CDR3 has 15 residues. The ends were cut back, 3 bases at V and 1 base at J, with 13 bases in the middle. Per germline, CDR1 SGHTA and CDR2 FQGNSA. The data stem from a study of regulatory and conventional T cells in RAG deficiency. Assay used: immunoSEQ multiplex PCR; TCRdb lists only in-frame clones, some missing. The sample has about 19,000 clones, approximately 86% seen once; the top ten hold more than 1.4%. Blood CD4+ CD25-high CD127-low regulatory T cells supplied the genomic DNA template. Study-wide points: Omenn CD25-high CD127-low cells may be activated cells, not true Tregs. Compared with controls, unique Treg TCR beta sequences dropped about 110-fold in Omenn syndrome and CID/AS. Shorter CDR3s in all patient subsets; >80% Treg-Tconv overlap in Omenn.

The same data also contributed to another study, on regulatory T cells. As that report states: Primers: 52 TRBV forward and 13 TRBJ reverse.

The V gene is TRBV7-2, the J gene TRBJ2-7, with no clear D. The sequence was obtained from a human donor in good health. The specimen sequenced was Tregs sorted from blood. The CDR3, as DNA: TGTGCCAGCAGCTTTAGCCTACAGCCGTCCTACGAGCAGTACTTC. This codes for CASSFSLQPSYEQYF.